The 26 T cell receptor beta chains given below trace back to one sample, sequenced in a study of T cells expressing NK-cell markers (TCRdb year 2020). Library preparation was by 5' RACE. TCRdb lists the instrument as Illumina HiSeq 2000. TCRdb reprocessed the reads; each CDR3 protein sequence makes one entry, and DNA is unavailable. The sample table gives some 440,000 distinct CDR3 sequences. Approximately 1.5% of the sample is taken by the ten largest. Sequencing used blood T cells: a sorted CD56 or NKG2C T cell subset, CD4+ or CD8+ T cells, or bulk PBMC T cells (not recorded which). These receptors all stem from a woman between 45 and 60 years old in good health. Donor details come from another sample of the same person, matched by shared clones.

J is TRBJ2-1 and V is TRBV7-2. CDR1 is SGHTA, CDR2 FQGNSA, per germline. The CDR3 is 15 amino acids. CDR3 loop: CASSSASVSYNEQFF.

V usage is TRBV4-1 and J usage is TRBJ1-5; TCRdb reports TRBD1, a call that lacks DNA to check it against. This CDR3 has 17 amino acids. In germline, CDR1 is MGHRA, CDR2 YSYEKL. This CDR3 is CASSLRLTGGDNQPQHF.

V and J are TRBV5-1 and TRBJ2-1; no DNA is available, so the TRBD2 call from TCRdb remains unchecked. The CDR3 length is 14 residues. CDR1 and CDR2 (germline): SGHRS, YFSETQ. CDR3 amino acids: CASSRESLAGEQFF.

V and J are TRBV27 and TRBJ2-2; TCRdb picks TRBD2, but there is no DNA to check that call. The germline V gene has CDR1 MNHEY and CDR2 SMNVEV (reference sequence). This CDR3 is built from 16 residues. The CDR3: CASALLAGWGTGELFF.

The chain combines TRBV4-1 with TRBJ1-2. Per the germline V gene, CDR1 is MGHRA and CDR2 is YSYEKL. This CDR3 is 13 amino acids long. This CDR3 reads CASSQGIGGGYTF.

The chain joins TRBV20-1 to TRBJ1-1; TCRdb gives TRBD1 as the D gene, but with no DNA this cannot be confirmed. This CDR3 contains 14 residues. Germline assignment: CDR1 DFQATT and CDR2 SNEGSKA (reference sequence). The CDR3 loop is CSADEKGWGTEAFF.

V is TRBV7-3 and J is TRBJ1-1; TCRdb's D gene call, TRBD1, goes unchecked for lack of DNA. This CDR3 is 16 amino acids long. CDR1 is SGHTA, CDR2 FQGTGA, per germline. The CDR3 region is CASSNLGGGRSTEAFF.

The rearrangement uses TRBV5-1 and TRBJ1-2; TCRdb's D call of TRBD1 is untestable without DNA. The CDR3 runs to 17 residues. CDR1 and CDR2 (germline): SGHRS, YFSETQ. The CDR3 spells CASSPSGQGANTYGYTF.

CDR3 protein: CSANKLADVEQYF. The chain joins TRBV20-1 to TRBJ2-7; the TCRdb D gene call, TRBD2, has no DNA to confirm it. This CDR3 is 13 amino acids long. Looked up from germline, CDR1 is DFQATT and CDR2 is SNEGSKA (reference sequence).

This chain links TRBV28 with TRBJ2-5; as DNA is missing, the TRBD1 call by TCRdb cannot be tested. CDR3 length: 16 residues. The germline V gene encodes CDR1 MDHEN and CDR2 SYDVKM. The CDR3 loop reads CASSLTGQGKGETQYF.

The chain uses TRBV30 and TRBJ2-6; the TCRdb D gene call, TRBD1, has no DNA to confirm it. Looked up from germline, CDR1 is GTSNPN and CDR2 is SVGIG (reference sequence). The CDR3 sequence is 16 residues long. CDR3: CAWSVGDHSGANVLTF. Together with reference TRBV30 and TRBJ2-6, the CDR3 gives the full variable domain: SQTIHQWPATLVQPVGSPLSLECTVEGTSNPNLYWYRQAAGRGLQLLFYSVGIGQISSEVPQNLSASRPQDRQFILSSKKLLLSDSGFYLCAWSVGDHSGANVLTFGAGSRLTVL.

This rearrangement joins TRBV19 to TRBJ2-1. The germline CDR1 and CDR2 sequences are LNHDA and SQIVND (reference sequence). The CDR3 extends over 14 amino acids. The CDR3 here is CASSILERSNEQFF. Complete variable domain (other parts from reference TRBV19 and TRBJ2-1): DGGITQSPKYLFRKEGQNVTLSCEQNLNHDAMYWYRQDPGQGLRLIYYSQIVNDFQKGDIAEGYSVSREKKESFPLTVTSAQKNPTAFYLCASSILERSNEQFFGPGTRLTVL.

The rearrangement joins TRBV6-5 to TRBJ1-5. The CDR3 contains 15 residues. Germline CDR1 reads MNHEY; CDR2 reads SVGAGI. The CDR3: CASSYDGRGERPQHF.

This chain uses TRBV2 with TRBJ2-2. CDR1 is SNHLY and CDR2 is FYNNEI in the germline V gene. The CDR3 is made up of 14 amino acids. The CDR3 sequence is CASSDFGNTGELFF.

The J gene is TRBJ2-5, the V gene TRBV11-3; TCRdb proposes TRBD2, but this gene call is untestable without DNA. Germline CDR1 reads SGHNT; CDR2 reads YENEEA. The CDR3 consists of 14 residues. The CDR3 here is CASGAGGAQETQYF.

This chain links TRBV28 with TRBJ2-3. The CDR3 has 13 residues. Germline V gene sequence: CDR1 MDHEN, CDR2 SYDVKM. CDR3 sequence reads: CASSLPSLGTQYF.

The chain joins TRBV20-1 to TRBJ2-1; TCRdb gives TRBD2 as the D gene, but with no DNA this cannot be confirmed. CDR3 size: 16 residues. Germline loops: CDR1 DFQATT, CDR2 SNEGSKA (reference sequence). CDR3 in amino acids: CSARDFRAGGFDEQFF.

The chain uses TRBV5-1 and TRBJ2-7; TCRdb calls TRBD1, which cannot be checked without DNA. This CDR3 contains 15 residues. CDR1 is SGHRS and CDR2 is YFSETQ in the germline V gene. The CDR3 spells CASKKDFRRGYEQYF.

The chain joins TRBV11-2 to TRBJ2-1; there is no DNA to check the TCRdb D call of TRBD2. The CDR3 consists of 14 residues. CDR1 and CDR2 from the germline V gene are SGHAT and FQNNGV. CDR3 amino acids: CASSQAGGPTEQFF. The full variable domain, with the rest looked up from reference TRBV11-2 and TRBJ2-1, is EAGVAQSPRYKIIEKRQSVAFWCNPISGHATLYWYQQILGQGPKLLIQFQNNGVVDDSQLPKDRFSAERLKGVDSTLKIQPAKLEDSAVYLCASSQAGGPTEQFFGPGTRLTVL.

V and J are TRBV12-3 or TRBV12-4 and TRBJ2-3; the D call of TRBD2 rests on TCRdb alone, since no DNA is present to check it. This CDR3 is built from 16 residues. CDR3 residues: CASSPPAGLLTDTQYF.

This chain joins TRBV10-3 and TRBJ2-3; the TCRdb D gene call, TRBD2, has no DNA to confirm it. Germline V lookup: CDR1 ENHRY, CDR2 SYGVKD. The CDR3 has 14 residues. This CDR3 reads CATQLAELGDTQYF.

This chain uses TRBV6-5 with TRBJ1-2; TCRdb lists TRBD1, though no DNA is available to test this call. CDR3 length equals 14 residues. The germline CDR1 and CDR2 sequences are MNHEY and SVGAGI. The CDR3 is CASKLHTGTYGYTF.

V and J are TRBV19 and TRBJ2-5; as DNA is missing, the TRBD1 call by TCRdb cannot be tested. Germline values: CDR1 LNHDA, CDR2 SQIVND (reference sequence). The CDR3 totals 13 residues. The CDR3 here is CASSIGGQGIQYF.

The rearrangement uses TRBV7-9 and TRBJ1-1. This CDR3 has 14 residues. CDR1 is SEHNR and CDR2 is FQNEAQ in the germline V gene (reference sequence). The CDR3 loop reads CASSFPSDGTEAFF.

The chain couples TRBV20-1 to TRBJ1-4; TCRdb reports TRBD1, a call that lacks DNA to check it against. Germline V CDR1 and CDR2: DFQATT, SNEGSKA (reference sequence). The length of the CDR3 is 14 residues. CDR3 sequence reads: CSGGRQGANEKLFF.

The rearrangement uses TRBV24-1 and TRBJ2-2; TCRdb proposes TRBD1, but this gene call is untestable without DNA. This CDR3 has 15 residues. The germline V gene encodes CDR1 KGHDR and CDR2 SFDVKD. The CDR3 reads CATSDPTPFPGELFF.